These 2 T cell receptor beta chains originate from one sample sequenced in a study of blood T cell repertoires in COVID-19. The repertoire was sequenced with immunoSEQ multiplex PCR; TCRdb's copy has only in-frame clones and lacks some. The table includes some 250,000 clones, roughly 76% detected once. Specimen: peripheral blood. Every receptor here comes from an elderly woman with COVID-19, enrolled during active disease.

The chain links TRBV12-5 to TRBJ1-2; 8 positions agree with TRBD1. This CDR3 spans 13 amino acids. From germline, CDR1 is LGHNT and CDR2 FRNRAP. V trimming: 4 bases; J trimming: 8 bases; junction bases outside the gene matches: 6. The CDR3 nucleotides are TGTGCTAGTGGTTCGACAGGGGTTGGAGGCTACACCTTC. Translating gives CASGSTGVGGYTF.

The gene calls are TRBV4-2 and TRBJ1-1, with TRBD1 matching 9 bases. The germline CDR1 and CDR2 sequences are LGHNA and YNFKEQ. The V gene end was trimmed by 1 base and the J gene end by 3 bases; junction bases not matched to a gene: 0. The length of the CDR3 is 14 residues. CDR3 in amino acids: CASSQGDRDTEAFF. As DNA, the CDR3 is TGTGCCAGCAGCCAAGGGGACAGGGACACTGAAGCTTTCTTT.